This T cell receptor beta chain was profiled in a study of blood T cell repertoires in COVID-19. The CDR3 contains 13 residues. From germline, CDR1 is SGHTA and CDR2 FQGTGA. V lost 6 bases and J lost 0, with 8 bases in between. Profiled with immunoSEQ multiplex PCR; TCRdb holds only in-frame clones, not every one. The sample shows fewer than 400,000 clones, approximately 89% of them seen only once. The sample consisted of PBMCs or T cells enriched from blood (not recorded which). The sequence derives from a woman aged 25 to 39 who had recovered from COVID-19. The rearrangement uses TRBV7-3 and TRBJ1-1; D unresolved. The CDR3 spells CASSRQMNTEAFF. Here the CDR3 DNA reads TGTGCCAGCAGTCGACAAATGAACACTGAAGCTTTCTTT.